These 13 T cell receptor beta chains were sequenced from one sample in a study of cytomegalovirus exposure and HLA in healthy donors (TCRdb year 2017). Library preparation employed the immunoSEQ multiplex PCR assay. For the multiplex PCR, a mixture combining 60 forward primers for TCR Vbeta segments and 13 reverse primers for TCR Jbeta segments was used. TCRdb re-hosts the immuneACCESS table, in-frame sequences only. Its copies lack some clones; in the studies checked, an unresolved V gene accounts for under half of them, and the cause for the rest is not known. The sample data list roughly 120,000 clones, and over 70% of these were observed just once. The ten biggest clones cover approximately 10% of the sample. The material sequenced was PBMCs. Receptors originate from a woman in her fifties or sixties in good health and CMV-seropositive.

The CDR3 loop reads CASSQDGGRANEKLFF. The CDR3 DNA is TGTGCCAGCAGCCAAGATGGGGGGAGAGCTAATGAAAAACTGTTTTTT. V is TRBV6-6 and J is TRBJ1-4, with a tentative D call TRBD1 (5 bases). Germline assignment: CDR1 MNHNY and CDR2 SVGAGI (reference sequence). The CDR3 sequence is 16 residues long. V lost 6 bases to trimming and J lost 3 bases, with 17 bases between them.

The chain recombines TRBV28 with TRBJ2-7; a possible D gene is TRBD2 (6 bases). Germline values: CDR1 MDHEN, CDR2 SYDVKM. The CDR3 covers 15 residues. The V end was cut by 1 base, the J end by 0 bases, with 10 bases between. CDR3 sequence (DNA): TGTGCCAGCAGTTTATTCGGCGGGACCTCCTACGAGCAGTACTTC. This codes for CASSLFGGTSYEQYF.

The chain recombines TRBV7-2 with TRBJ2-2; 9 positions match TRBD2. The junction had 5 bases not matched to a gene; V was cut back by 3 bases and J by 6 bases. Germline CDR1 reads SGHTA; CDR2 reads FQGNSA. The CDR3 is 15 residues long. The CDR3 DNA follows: TGTGCCAGCAGCTTGGGCGGGGGGGCCGCCGGGGAGCTGTTTTTT. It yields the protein CASSLGGGAAGELFF.

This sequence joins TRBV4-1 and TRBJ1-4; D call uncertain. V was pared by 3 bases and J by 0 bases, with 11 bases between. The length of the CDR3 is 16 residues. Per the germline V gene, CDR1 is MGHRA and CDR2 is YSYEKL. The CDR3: CASSHVRQATNEKLFF. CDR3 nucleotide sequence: TGCGCCAGCAGCCACGTAAGACAAGCAACTAATGAAAAACTGTTTTTT.

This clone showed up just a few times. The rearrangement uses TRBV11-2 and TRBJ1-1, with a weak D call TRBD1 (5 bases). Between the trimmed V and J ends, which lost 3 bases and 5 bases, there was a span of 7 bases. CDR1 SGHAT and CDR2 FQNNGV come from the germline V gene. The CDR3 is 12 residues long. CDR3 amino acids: CASSFQGTEAFF. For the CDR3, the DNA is TGTGCCAGCAGCTTTCAGGGTACTGAAGCTTTCTTT.

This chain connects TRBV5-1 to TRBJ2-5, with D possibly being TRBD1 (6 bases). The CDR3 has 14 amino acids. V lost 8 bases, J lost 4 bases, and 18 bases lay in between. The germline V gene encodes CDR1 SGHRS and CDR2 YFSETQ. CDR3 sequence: CASYQNTGRETQYF. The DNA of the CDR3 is TGCGCCAGTTACCAAAACACAGGGAGAGAGACCCAGTACTTC.

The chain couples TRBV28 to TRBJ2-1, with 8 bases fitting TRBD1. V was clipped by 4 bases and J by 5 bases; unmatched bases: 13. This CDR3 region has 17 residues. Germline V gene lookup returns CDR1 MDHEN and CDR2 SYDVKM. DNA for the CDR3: TGTGCCAGCAGTTCCCCCGGGCCAGGGGGCTGGGACAATGAGCAGTTCTTC. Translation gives CASSSPGPGGWDNEQFF.

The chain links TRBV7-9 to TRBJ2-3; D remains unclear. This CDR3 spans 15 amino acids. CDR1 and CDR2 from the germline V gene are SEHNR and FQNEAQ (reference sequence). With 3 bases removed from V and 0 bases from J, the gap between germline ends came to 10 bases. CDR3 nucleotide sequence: TGTGCCAGCAGCTTCCTCGGGTTAAGCACAGATACGCAGTATTTT. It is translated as CASSFLGLSTDTQYF.

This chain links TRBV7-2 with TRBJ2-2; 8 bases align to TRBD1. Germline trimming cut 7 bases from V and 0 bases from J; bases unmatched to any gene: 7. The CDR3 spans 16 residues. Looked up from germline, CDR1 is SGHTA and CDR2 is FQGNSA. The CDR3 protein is CASTTQGDSNTGELFF. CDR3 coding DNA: TGTGCCAGCACCACACAGGGGGACTCGAACACCGGGGAGCTGTTTTTT. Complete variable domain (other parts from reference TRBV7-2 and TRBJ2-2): GAGVSQSPSNKVTEKGKDVELRCDPISGHTALYWYRQSLGQGLEFLIYFQGNSAPDKSGLPSDRFSAERTGGSVSTLTIQRTQQEDSAVYLCASTTQGDSNTGELFFGEGSRLTVL.

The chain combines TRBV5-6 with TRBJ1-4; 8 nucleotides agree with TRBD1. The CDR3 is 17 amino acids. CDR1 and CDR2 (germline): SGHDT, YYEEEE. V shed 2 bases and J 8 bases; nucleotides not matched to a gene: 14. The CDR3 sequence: CASSLLTGDEGREKLFF. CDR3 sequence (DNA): TGTGCCAGCAGCTTACTGACAGGGGATGAAGGTCGGGAAAAACTGTTTTTT.

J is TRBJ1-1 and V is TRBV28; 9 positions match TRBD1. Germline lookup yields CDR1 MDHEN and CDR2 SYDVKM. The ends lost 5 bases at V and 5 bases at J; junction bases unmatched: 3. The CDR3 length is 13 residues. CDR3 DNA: TGTGCCAGCAGTACGACAGGGGGAACTGAAGCTTTCTTT. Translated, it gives CASSTTGGTEAFF.

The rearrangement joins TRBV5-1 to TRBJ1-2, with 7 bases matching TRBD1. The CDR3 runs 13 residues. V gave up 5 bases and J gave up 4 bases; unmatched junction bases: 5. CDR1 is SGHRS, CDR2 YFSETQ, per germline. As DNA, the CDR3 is TGCGCCAGCAGAACCGACAGGGCCTATGGCTACACCTTC. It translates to CASRTDRAYGYTF.

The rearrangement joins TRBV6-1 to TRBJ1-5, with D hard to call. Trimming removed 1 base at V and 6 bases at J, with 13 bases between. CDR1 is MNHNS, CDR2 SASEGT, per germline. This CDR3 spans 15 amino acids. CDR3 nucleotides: TGTGCCAGCAGTGAAGGGCGGGTGACCGGTCAGCCCCAGCATTTT. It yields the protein CASSEGRVTGQPQHF.